The sequence of this TCR beta chain was determined in a study of control samples from healthy donors and cancer patients. Sequencing used immunoSEQ multiplex PCR; TCRdb keeps in-frame clones, though not all of them. Among over 150,000 clones listed, around 89% were seen once. Germline V gene data show CDR1 as LNHDA and CDR2 as SQIVND (reference sequence). The V end lost 1 base, the J end lost 4 bases, and 7 bases lay between the germline ends. The CDR3 runs to 14 residues. Sequenced input: blood. The V and J genes are TRBV19 and TRBJ2-2; D is perhaps TRBD2 (6 bases). The sequence was obtained from a woman aged 50 to 60 in good health. The CDR3 loop is CASSIGGVTGELFF. The CDR3 DNA is TGTGCCAGTAGTATAGGGGGGGTCACCGGGGAGCTGTTTTTT.